This entry lists 20 T cell receptor beta chains sequenced from one sample in a study of human T cells and chemical hapten exposure. MiXCR was run by TCRdb on the RACE reads, yielding one entry per CDR3 protein. The sample lists some 350,000 distinct CDR3 sequences; more than 5% were seen once. Regarding time point: patch test 2, 6 weeks after DPC sensitization. Treatment denoted: therapeutic diphenylcyclopropenone sensitization with weekly scalp DPC. The sample consisted of whole blood, taken in connection with sensitization to the hapten diphenylcyclopropenone (DPC). Receptors were obtained from a woman under 30 with alopecia areata. Some clones in this sample may be carry-over from other donors' samples.

This clonotype was seen repeatedly, ten times or more. This rearrangement joins TRBV16 to TRBJ1-4, with no clear D. This CDR3 is built from 14 residues. The germline gives CDR1 KGHSY, CDR2 FQNENV. Between the trimmed V and J ends, which lost 3 bases and 8 bases, there was a span of 13 bases. This CDR3 reads CASSHQMEEEKLFF. DNA for the CDR3: TGTGCCAGCAGCCACCAAATGGAAGAAGAAAAACTGTTTTTT. The whole variable domain, filled in from reference TRBV16 and TRBJ1-4, reads GEEVAQTPKHLVRGEGQKAKLYCAPIKGHSYVFWYQQVLKNEFKFLISFQNENVFDETGMPKERFSAKCLPNSPCSLEIQATKLEDSAVYFCASSHQMEEEKLFFGSGTQLSVL.

The rearrangement uses TRBV28 and TRBJ2-7; the D is unclear. The CDR3 length is 10 residues. V was trimmed by 6 bases and J by 13 bases, leaving 13 bases between them. CDR1 is MDHEN, CDR2 SYDVKM, per germline. The CDR3 here is CASSPTVEYF. As DNA, the CDR3 is TGTGCCAGCAGCCCAACAGTGGAATACTTC.

There are a few counts of this clonotype. The chain combines TRBV6-6 with TRBJ2-2, with a possible D match to TRBD1 (5 bases). The CDR3 has 15 amino acids. Trimming cost V 0 bases and J 5 bases, with 10 bases left between them. Germline V lookup: CDR1 MNHNY, CDR2 SVGAGI (reference sequence). CDR3 nucleotides: TGTGCCAGCAGTTACTCAGCAGGGTGGACCGGGGAGCTGTTTTTT. Amino acids: CASSYSAGWTGELFF.

This clonotype has at least ten counts. The chain has TRBV27 and TRBJ1-5; 7 positions match TRBD1. V shed 2 bases, J shed 2 bases, and the junction held 21 bases outside the gene matches. Germline lookup yields CDR1 MNHEY and CDR2 SMNVEV (reference sequence). The CDR3 loop spans 21 amino acids. CDR3 DNA sequence: TGTGCCAGCAGTTTAAAGGGTGTACAGGGGCATGTCGCGGTACGCAATCAGCCCCAGCATTTT. Protein product: CASSLKGVQGHVAVRNQPQHF.

This rearrangement joins TRBV6-5 to TRBJ1-2, with D possibly being TRBD1 (6 bases). The ends were cut back, 5 bases at V and 6 bases at J, with 13 bases in the middle. Germline V gene sequence: CDR1 MNHEY, CDR2 SVGAGI. The CDR3 extends over 13 amino acids. The CDR3 protein is CASSKHREDGYTF. CDR3 nucleotides: TGTGCCAGCAGTAAACACAGGGAGGATGGCTACACCTTC.

This clonotype was found many times. The J gene is TRBJ2-3, the V gene TRBV4-2, with D unclear. The CDR3 is made up of 17 amino acids. Per the germline V gene, CDR1 is LGHNA and CDR2 is YNFKEQ. Trimming stripped 0 bases from V and 1 base from J, with 14 bases between. The CDR3 reads CASSQDDEVRRTDTQYF. The CDR3 region has the DNA TGTGCCAGCAGCCAAGATGATGAGGTTCGGCGCACAGATACGCAGTATTTT.

The chain uses TRBV7-2 and TRBJ2-3; 9 bases are shared with TRBD2. Germline assignment: CDR1 SGHTA and CDR2 FQGNSA. The trim removed 2 bases at V and 2 bases at J, leaving 8 bases unmatched. CDR3 size: 17 residues. CDR3 DNA sequence: TGTGCCAGCAGCTTAAGTCGGATAGCGGGGGTCACAGATACGCAGTATTTT. It translates to CASSLSRIAGVTDTQYF.

This clonotype was seen more than once but under ten times. The chain carries TRBV13 and TRBJ2-1; D is possibly TRBD1 (6 bases). Trimming took 2 bases from V and 8 from J, leaving 16 bases between them. The CDR3 runs 15 residues. CDR1 and CDR2 from the germline V gene are PRHDT and FYEKMQ (reference sequence). CDR3 nucleotides: TGTGCCAGCAGCTTATTTAACAGGGATCGCGATGAGCAGTTCTTC. Translating gives CASSLFNRDRDEQFF.

This clonotype was picked up a small number of times. CDR3 amino acids: CASSQDGSQPNTGELFF. The CDR3 nucleotides read TGTGCCAGCAGCCAAGACGGCAGCCAGCCAAACACCGGGGAGCTGTTTTTT. The gene calls are TRBV14 and TRBJ2-2; D ambiguous. Germline assignment: CDR1 SGHDN and CDR2 FVKESK. The CDR3 has 17 amino acids. V was clipped by 0 bases and J by 2 bases, with 13 bases between them.

The chain employs TRBV12-2 and TRBJ2-7; TRBD1, as called in the table, went unchecked against the DNA. TRBV12-2 is an annotated pseudogene. The CDR3 consists of 15 residues. CDR3 bases: TGTGCAAGTCCCCCGGCTAAGGTGGGGTCCTACGAGCAGTACTTC. Translation: CASPPAKVGSYEQYF.

The chain couples TRBV18 to TRBJ2-3, with a weak D call TRBD2 (7 bases). The V and J ends lost 3 bases and 4 bases respectively, with 17 bases between them. The germline V gene encodes CDR1 KGHSH and CDR2 LQKENI. CDR3 size: 16 residues. The CDR3 region is CASSPSAGGGADTQYF. The CDR3 region has the DNA TGTGCCAGCTCACCCTCGGCCGGCGGGGGCGCAGATACGCAGTATTTT.

CDR3 DNA: TGTGCCAGCAATCTGGGTTCCGAGCAGTACTTC. Translation gives CASNLGSEQYF. The chain has TRBV28 and TRBJ2-7; D gene ambiguous. There are 11 residues in the CDR3. Germline CDR1 is MDHEN and CDR2 is SYDVKM. With 7 bases removed from V and 6 bases from J, the gap between germline ends came to 10 bases. The whole variable domain, remainder taken from reference TRBV28 and TRBJ2-7, is DVKVTQSSRYLVKRTGEKVFLECVQDMDHENMFWYRQDPGLGLRLIYFSYDVKMKEKGDIPEGYSVSREKKERFSLILESASTNQTSMYLCASNLGSEQYFGPGTRLTVT.

There are many counts of this clonotype. The chain uses TRBV7-9 and TRBJ2-7; possibly TRBD2 for D (6 bases). This CDR3 has 14 residues. V lost 5 bases to trimming and J lost 3 bases, with 14 bases between them. Germline values: CDR1 SEHNR, CDR2 FQNEAQ (reference sequence). CDR3 sequence: CASSSPGLHYEQYF. CDR3 nucleotides: TGTGCCAGCAGCAGCCCGGGACTGCACTACGAGCAGTACTTC. The full variable domain, its missing parts supplied by reference TRBV7-9 and TRBJ2-7, is DTGVSQNPRHKITKRGQNVTFRCDPISEHNRLYWYRQTLGQGPEFLTYFQNEAQLEKSRLLSDRFSAERPKGSFSTLEIQRTEQGDSAMYLCASSSPGLHYEQYFGPGTRLTVT.

The genes are TRBV6-5 and TRBJ2-7; maybe TRBD2 (6 bases). The CDR3 extends over 13 amino acids. Germline V gene data show CDR1 as MNHEY and CDR2 as SVGAGI. Trimming pared 2 bases from V and 5 bases from J, leaving 10 bases between. This chain's CDR3 is CASSYGTADEQYF. Written as DNA, the CDR3 is TGTGCCAGCAGTTACGGGACTGCCGACGAGCAGTACTTC.

The J gene is TRBJ1-1, the V gene TRBV25-1, with 7 bases lining up with TRBD1. Trimming at V came to 6 bases and at J to 7 bases, leaving 14 bases not matched to a gene. CDR1 MGHDK and CDR2 SYGVNS come from the germline V gene. CDR3 size: 15 residues. CDR3 bases: TGTGCCAGCAGGGCCCCAGGGGGGAGGGGGTTTGAAGCTTTCTTT. Encoded protein: CASRAPGGRGFEAFF.

This sequence joins TRBV20-1 and TRBJ1-5; D is unresolved. Trimming removed 0 bases from V and 1 base from J, with 10 bases in between. Per the germline V gene, CDR1 is DFQATT and CDR2 is SNEGSKA (reference sequence). The CDR3 spans 15 residues. This chain's CDR3 is CSARDQAGSNQPQHF. CDR3 nucleotide sequence: TGCAGTGCTAGAGATCAGGCAGGAAGCAATCAGCCCCAGCATTTT.

CDR3 protein: CASSLRGVGHEQYF. The CDR3 nucleotides read TGTGCCAGCAGTTTAAGGGGAGTTGGCCACGAGCAGTACTTC. The V and J genes are TRBV27 and TRBJ2-7; D may be TRBD1 or TRBD2 (5 bases each). The V gene lost 2 bases and the J gene lost 5 bases, with 13 bases spanning the gap. The CDR3 totals 14 residues. The germline V gene encodes CDR1 MNHEY and CDR2 SMNVEV (reference sequence).

This clonotype was observed at least ten times. This rearrangement joins TRBV20-1 to TRBJ1-2; possible D gene TRBD1, 5 bases. Germline V lookup: CDR1 DFQATT, CDR2 SNEGSKA (reference sequence). With 7 bases removed from V and 1 base from J, the gap between germline ends came to 25 bases. The CDR3 covers 17 residues. Written as DNA, the CDR3 is TGCAGTGTATTGCGGCGCGGCGGGGACCCCGATAACTATGGCTACACCTTC. Protein product: CSVLRRGGDPDNYGYTF.

There are a few counts of this clonotype. The chain links TRBV20-1 to TRBJ1-1; the D gene is possibly TRBD1 (5 bases). Germline assignment: CDR1 DFQATT and CDR2 SNEGSKA (reference sequence). This CDR3 has 14 amino acids. V lost 2 bases, J lost 2 bases, and 12 bases lay in between. CDR3 loop: CSARWQGVNTEAFF. CDR3 bases: TGCAGTGCTAGATGGCAGGGAGTCAACACTGAAGCTTTCTTT.

This clonotype was seen ten or more times. The rearrangement uses TRBV18 and TRBJ2-7; the D gene is possibly TRBD1 (5 bases). In germline, CDR1 is KGHSH, CDR2 LQKENI. Trimming pared 1 base from V and 6 bases from J, leaving 13 bases between. This CDR3 region has 14 residues. For the CDR3, the DNA is TGTGCCAGCTCACCACAAAGGGGAAGTGGCGAGCAGTACTTC. Its translation is CASSPQRGSGEQYF.